The 20 T cell receptor beta chains reported below all come from one sample, sequenced in a study of CD8 T cells in Susac syndrome. RNA totalling about 0.45 to 1 ug underwent reverse transcription with random hexamers. MiXCR was run by TCRdb on the immunoSEQ multiplex PCR reads, yielding one entry per CDR3 protein. The sample lists 150,000 to 200,000 distinct CDR3 sequences, 85% to 95% occurring once. Sequenced: CD4+ T cells from PBMCs. The receptors here all came from a human donor with multiple sclerosis.

This sequence joins TRBV5-1 and TRBJ2-7, with 10 bases that match TRBD1. V shed 7 bases, J shed 3 bases, and the junction held 7 bases outside the gene matches. The CDR3 is 14 residues long. Germline CDR1 and CDR2: SGHRS and YFSETQ. CDR3 region: CASRGGQGFYEQYF. The CDR3 DNA sequence: TGCGCCAGCCGAGGGGGACAGGGGTTCTACGAGCAGTACTTC.

This chain joins TRBV6-6 and TRBJ2-2; tentatively, D is TRBD2 (5 bases). This CDR3 spans 14 amino acids. The germline V and J ends were trimmed by 2 bases and 2 bases, with 6 bases remaining between them. CDR1 and CDR2 from the germline V gene are MNHNY and SVGAGI (reference sequence). The CDR3 reads CASSYLANTGELFF. The CDR3 nucleotides are TGTGCCAGCAGTTACCTAGCTAACACCGGGGAGCTGTTTTTT.

J is TRBJ2-3 and V is TRBV20-1, with D maybe TRBD1 (5 bases). Trimming shortened V by 2 bases and J by 4 bases, and 10 bases separated the two germline ends. Germline V gene data show CDR1 as DFQATT and CDR2 as SNEGSKA (reference sequence). The CDR3 covers 13 residues. The DNA of the CDR3 is TGCAGTGCTAGATGGCAGGGCGCAGATACGCAGTATTTT. Protein product: CSARWQGADTQYF.

This sequence joins TRBV6-5 and TRBJ1-1; D is possibly TRBD1 (5 bases). Germline V gene sequence: CDR1 MNHEY, CDR2 SVGAGI. V lost 6 bases to trimming and J lost 7 bases, with 15 bases between them. The CDR3 contains 13 residues. The CDR3 bases are TGTGCCAGCAGCACCGACAGTGAAGGTGAAGCTTTCTTT. It specifies CASSTDSEGEAFF.

The chain recombines TRBV7-2 with TRBJ1-2, with D possibly being TRBD1 (5 bases). Germline V gene sequence: CDR1 SGHTA, CDR2 FQGNSA. CDR3 length equals 15 residues. V lost 4 bases and J lost 1, with 13 bases in between. CDR3 bases: TGTGCCAGCAGCTCGCGGACAAGCGATAACTATGGCTACACCTTC. It translates to CASSSRTSDNYGYTF.

The CDR3 protein is CSASPKGRGTSTNTEAFF. The DNA of the CDR3 is TGCAGTGCCTCGCCGAAGGGCCGGGGGACTTCTACAAACACTGAAGCTTTCTTT. This sequence joins TRBV20-1 and TRBJ1-1; perhaps TRBD1 as D (5 bases). The CDR3 extends over 18 amino acids. V was pared by 6 bases and J by 2 bases, with 28 bases between. Germline CDR1 and CDR2: DFQATT and SNEGSKA (reference sequence).

The chain employs TRBV12-3 or TRBV12-4 and TRBJ1-5; D perhaps matches TRBD1 (5 bases). Trimming left V 2 bases short and J 7 bases short, with 12 bases between. CDR3 size: 14 residues. The CDR3: CASSLRQGGQPQHF. The CDR3 nucleotides are TGTGCCAGCAGTTTAAGGCAGGGCGGACAGCCCCAGCATTTT.

The J gene is TRBJ2-3, the V gene TRBV5-6, with D unresolved. V lost 5 bases and J 8 bases, leaving 15 bases between the germline ends. Looked up from germline, CDR1 is SGHDT and CDR2 is YYEEEE. The CDR3 spans 13 residues. The CDR3 protein is CASRQARFGTQYF. CDR3 DNA: TGTGCCAGCAGGCAGGCTCGCTTCGGTACGCAGTATTTT.

This clonotype was seen a single time. This sequence joins TRBV19 and TRBJ1-1, with D possibly TRBD1 on 6 matching bases. The CDR3 sequence is 14 residues long. Germline loops: CDR1 LNHDA, CDR2 SQIVND (reference sequence). V was clipped by 9 bases and J by 6 bases, with 20 bases between them. CDR3 sequence reads: CASGAQGQGAEAFF. CDR3 sequence (DNA): TGTGCCAGCGGTGCACAGGGCCAAGGCGCTGAAGCTTTCTTT.

V usage is TRBV27 and J usage is TRBJ2-3; D assignment may be TRBD1 or TRBD2 (5 bases each). The CDR3 totals 14 residues. The V end was cut by 5 bases, the J end by 6 bases, with 15 bases between. The germline gives CDR1 MNHEY, CDR2 SMNVEV (reference sequence). DNA of the CDR3: TGTGCCAGCAGTCCAAAGACGGGGCGGGATACGCAGTATTTT. Translation gives CASSPKTGRDTQYF.

The gene calls are TRBV30 and TRBJ1-2; a weak D match, TRBD1 (6 bases). The V gene's germline CDR1 is GTSNPN and CDR2 SVGIG (reference sequence). Trimming removed 1 base from V and 3 bases from J, with 9 bases in between. The CDR3 consists of 13 residues. The CDR3 DNA reads as TGTGCCTGGAGTGCAGGGGTCGACTATGGCTACACCTTC. It translates to CAWSAGVDYGYTF.

This sequence joins TRBV6-5 and TRBJ1-3, with D uncertain. Germline assignment: CDR1 MNHEY and CDR2 SVGAGI. Trimming shortened V by 2 bases and J by 9 bases, and 14 bases separated the two germline ends. This CDR3 is 14 amino acids long. Written as DNA, the CDR3 is TGTGCCAGCAGTTACCAAATACAAAAGGGCACCATATATTTT. Its translation: CASSYQIQKGTIYF.

V and J are TRBV5-1 and TRBJ2-2; the match to TRBD2 covers 13 bases. Per germline, CDR1 SGHRS and CDR2 YFSETQ. V shed 3 bases, J shed 7 bases, and the junction held 9 bases outside the gene matches. The CDR3 consists of 17 residues. The CDR3 sequence is CASSWTSGSVDGGELFF. The CDR3 DNA reads as TGCGCCAGCAGCTGGACTAGCGGGAGTGTTGATGGCGGGGAGCTGTTTTTT.

The rearrangement links TRBV20-1 to TRBJ2-7; 7 positions match TRBD1. This CDR3 has 12 residues. The V and J ends lost 6 bases and 7 bases, in that order; junction bases with no gene match: 9. CDR1 DFQATT and CDR2 SNEGSKA come from the germline V gene (reference sequence). The CDR3 sequence: CSAEGQPGEQYF. CDR3 in DNA: TGCAGTGCCGAGGGACAGCCCGGAGAGCAGTACTTC.

The V and J genes are TRBV7-2 and TRBJ2-3; D gene ambiguous. V lost 1 base and J lost 0, with 8 bases in between. Germline V gene lookup returns CDR1 SGHTA and CDR2 FQGNSA. The CDR3 loop spans 15 amino acids. The CDR3 loop is CASSLEVPSTDTQYF. The CDR3 DNA is TGTGCCAGCAGCTTAGAGGTCCCTAGCACAGATACGCAGTATTTT.

Of note for this clonotype: The germline gene is not matched at one end of the junction; a read error may be the cause. This chain connects TRBV20-1 to TRBJ2-2, with D perhaps matching TRBD1 (6 bases). Per germline, CDR1 DFQATT and CDR2 SNEGSKA (reference sequence). The CDR3 is 15 residues long. Here the CDR3 DNA reads TGCAATGCTAGGCTATCCAGGGGATACACCGGGGAGCTGTTTTTT. Translated: CNARLSRGYTGELFF.

The rearrangement joins TRBV25-1 to TRBJ2-2, with 9 nucleotides matching TRBD2. This CDR3 is built from 15 residues. Trimming cost V 3 bases and J 5 bases; bases outside gene matches: 4. Looked up from germline, CDR1 is MGHDK and CDR2 is SYGVNS. Written as DNA, the CDR3 is TGTGCCAGCAGTGACCCGCTAGCGGGAACCGGGGAGCTGTTTTTT. Residues: CASSDPLAGTGELFF.

V usage is TRBV29-1 and J usage is TRBJ1-1, with TRBD1 matching over 7 bases. V was clipped by 7 bases and J by 5 bases; unmatched bases: 10. The germline CDR1 and CDR2 sequences are SQVTM and ANQGSEA. CDR3 length: 13 residues. The CDR3 region is CSANRGGRTEAFF. The CDR3 nucleotides are TGCAGCGCGAACAGGGGCGGACGAACTGAAGCTTTCTTT.

The V call is TRBV3-1, the J call TRBJ2-2, with 10 bases lining up with TRBD2. The J segment lost 8 bases and the V segment lost 1 base, leaving 7 bases of the junction unmatched. CDR1 LGHDT and CDR2 YNNKEL come from the germline V gene (reference sequence). The CDR3 has 16 residues. The CDR3 DNA reads as TGTGCCAGCAGCCAAGGGACTAGCGGTCGTCGGGGGGAGCTGTTTTTT. It yields the protein CASSQGTSGRRGELFF.

The chain couples TRBV12-3 or TRBV12-4 to TRBJ2-1; the D gene is possibly TRBD2 (6 bases). CDR3 size: 13 residues. Trimming took 6 bases from V and 7 from J, leaving 13 bases between them. The CDR3 sequence is CASRRGRQNEQFF. The CDR3 nucleotides read TGTGCCAGCAGACGGGGGAGACAGAATGAGCAGTTCTTC.